Sequencing of this T cell receptor (beta chain) was carried out in a study of cytomegalovirus exposure and HLA in healthy donors. Findings and limits, study-wide: When a later analysis compared HLA-associated TCR beta chains with equally common others, the HLA-associated chains turned out to be more clonally expanded and to have lower generation probabilities.

Details on this clone: Its matching antigen is unknown.

J lost 2 bases, V lost 3 bases, and 11 bases had no gene match. Germline values: CDR1 WSHSY, CDR2 SAAADI. This CDR3 contains 17 residues. The primer mix had 60 Vbeta and 13 Jbeta primers. Measured with immunoSEQ multiplex PCR; TCRdb has only the in-frame clones, and not every one. This table has 100,000 to 150,000 clones, about 85% appearing once. This receptor was obtained from a man between 18 and 29 years old in good health and CMV-seropositive. This chain connects TRBV10-2 to TRBJ2-5; 8 bases fit TRBD2. Sequencing was done on a sample of PBMCs. CDR3 DNA sequence: TGCGCCAGCAGTGAACCCCGGTTAGCGGGAAGACAAGAGACCCAGTACTTC. It translates to CASSEPRLAGRQETQYF.